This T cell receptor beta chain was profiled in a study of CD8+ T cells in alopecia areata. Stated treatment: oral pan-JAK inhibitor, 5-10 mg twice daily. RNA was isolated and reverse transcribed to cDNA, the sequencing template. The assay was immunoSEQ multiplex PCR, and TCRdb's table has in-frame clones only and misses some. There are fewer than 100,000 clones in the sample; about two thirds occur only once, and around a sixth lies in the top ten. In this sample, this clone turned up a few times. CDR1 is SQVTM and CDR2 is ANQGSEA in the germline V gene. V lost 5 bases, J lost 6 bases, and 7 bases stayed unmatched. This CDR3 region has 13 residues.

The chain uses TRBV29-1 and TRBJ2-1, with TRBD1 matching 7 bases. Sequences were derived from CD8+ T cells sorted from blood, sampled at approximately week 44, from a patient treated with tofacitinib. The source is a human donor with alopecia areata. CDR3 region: CSVFDRVGNEQFF. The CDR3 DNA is TGCAGCGTTTTCGACAGGGTGGGCAATGAGCAGTTCTTC.